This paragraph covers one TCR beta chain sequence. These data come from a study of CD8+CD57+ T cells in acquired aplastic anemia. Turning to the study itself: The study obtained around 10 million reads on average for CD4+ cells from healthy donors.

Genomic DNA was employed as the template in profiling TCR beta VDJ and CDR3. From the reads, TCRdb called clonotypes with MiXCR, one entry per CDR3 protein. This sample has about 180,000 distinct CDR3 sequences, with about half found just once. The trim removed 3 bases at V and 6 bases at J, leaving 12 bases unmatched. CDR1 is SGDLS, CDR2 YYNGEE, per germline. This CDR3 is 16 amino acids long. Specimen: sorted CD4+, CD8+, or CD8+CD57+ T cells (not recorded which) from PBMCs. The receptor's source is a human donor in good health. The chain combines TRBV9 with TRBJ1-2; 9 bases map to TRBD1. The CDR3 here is CASSATNRGQGDGYTF. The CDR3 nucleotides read TGTGCCAGCAGCGCGACCAACAGGGGACAGGGCGATGGCTACACCTTC.